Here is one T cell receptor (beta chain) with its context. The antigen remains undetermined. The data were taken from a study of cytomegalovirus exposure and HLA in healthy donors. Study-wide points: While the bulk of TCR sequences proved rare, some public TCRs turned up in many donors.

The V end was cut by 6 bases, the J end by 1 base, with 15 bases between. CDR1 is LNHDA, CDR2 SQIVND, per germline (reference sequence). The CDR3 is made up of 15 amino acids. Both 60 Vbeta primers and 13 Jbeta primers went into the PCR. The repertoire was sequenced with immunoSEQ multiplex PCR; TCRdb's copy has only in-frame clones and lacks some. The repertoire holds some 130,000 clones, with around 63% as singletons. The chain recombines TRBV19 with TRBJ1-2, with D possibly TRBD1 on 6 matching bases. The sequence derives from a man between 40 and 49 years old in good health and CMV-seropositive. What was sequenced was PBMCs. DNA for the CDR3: TGTGCCAGTAGCCGCCCGACAGGAATTAACTATGGCTACACCTTC. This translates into CASSRPTGINYGYTF.